Sequencing of this TCR beta chain was carried out in a study of T cells in Graves' hyperthyroidism and ophthalmopathy. Study findings and constraints: In simple terms, a model built on 13 V-J features told ophthalmopathy apart from stable hyperthyroidism. Researchers found most expanded thyroid clonotypes above 0.001 in blood as well.

Many counts were recorded for this clonotype. Its specificity is unknown. For Graves' hyperthyroidism to be stable, ophthalmopathy could not progress within 18 months. Every diagnosis used clinical symptoms, serum thyroxine and TRAb, thyroid ultrasound and orbital computed tomography. Trimming shortened V by 0 bases and J by 8 bases, and 4 bases separated the two germline ends. Germline V gene sequence: CDR1 LGHNT, CDR2 FRNRAP. The CDR3 loop spans 11 amino acids. Researchers took RNA transcripts and amplified the TCR beta CDR3 regions from them. With the HTBI primer set, the TCR CDR3 went through a first round of RT-PCR. TCRdb re-called the multiplex PCR reads with MiXCR, one entry per CDR3 protein. The profile shows fewer than 750,000 distinct CDR3 sequences, under 60% of them singletons.

The clonotype comes from a woman between 18 and 29 years old with Graves' hyperthyroidism. This chain links TRBV12-5 with TRBJ1-2; D unclear. Sequenced sample: peripheral blood or thyroid tissue (not recorded which). CDR3 residues: CASGLVGGYTF. The DNA of the CDR3 is TGTGCTAGTGGTTTGGTAGGCGGCTACACCTTC. Full variable domain (remainder filled in from reference TRBV12-5 and TRBJ1-2): DARVTQTPRHKVTEMGQEVTMRCQPILGHNTVFWYRQTMMQGLELLAYFRNRAPLDDSGMPKDRFSAEMPDATLATLKIQPSEPRDSAVYFCASGLVGGYTFGSGTRLTVV.